What follows are 7 T cell receptor beta chains derived from one specimen sequenced in a study of blood T cells in healthy people across ages (dated by TCRdb to between 2014 and 2017). The library came from 5' RACE. Reads for this sample came from an Illumina HiSeq 2500. A second PCR of about 7 to 12 cycles was run with a J-beta primer mix and a sample-barcoded 5' primer. The raw public data were reprocessed by TCRdb itself: fastp quality trimming at Q25, MiXCR clonotype calling, in-frame beta chains only. All rows with the same CDR3 protein become a single entry with the most common DNA and genes. For this sample there are around 1,000,000 distinct CDR3 sequences; less than 25% appear just once. Around 0.75% of the sample goes to the ten largest clones. These same records also appear under a second study, on T cells of mothers and their children.

Sequences were obtained from blood. These receptors all stem from a girl aged 2 to 9 in good health.

A word on this clonotype: As the CDR3 is not closed by the conserved phenylalanine or tryptophan, this likely results from a read error. The chain uses TRBV7-6 and TRBJ2-3; D might be TRBD1 (5 bases). The CDR3 has 13 amino acids. Looked up from germline, CDR1 is SGHVS and CDR2 is FNYEAQ. CDR3 residues: CASSSVSTGTQYV. DNA of the CDR3: TGTGCCAGCAGCTCCGTCAGCACAGGTACGCAGTATGTT.

This clonotype was counted ten times or more. The rearrangement uses TRBV5-1 and TRBJ2-1; 14 nucleotides align to TRBD2. The CDR3 is made up of 15 amino acids. V shed 4 bases, J shed 8 bases, and the junction held 5 bases outside the gene matches. Germline CDR1 and CDR2: SGHRS and YFSETQ. CDR3 residues: CASSLGGLAGDEQFF. DNA of the CDR3: TGCGCCAGCAGCCTGGGGGGACTAGCGGGAGATGAGCAGTTCTTC. Together with reference TRBV5-1 and TRBJ2-1, the CDR3 gives the full variable domain: KAGVTQTPRYLIKTRGQQVTLSCSPISGHRSVSWYQQTPGQGLQFLFEYFSETQRNKGNFPGRFSGRQFSNSRSEMNVSTLELGDSALYLCASSLGGLAGDEQFFGPGTRLTVL.

This sequence joins TRBV7-9 and TRBJ1-4; tentative D call: TRBD1 (5 bases). Deletions cut 0 bases from V and 8 bases from J, with 16 bases between. The length of the CDR3 is 16 residues. Per germline, CDR1 SEHNR and CDR2 FQNEAQ (reference sequence). The DNA for the CDR3 is TGTGCCAGCAGCTTAGCGTCCCAGGGCGTCTGGGAAAAACTGTTTTTT. This encodes CASSLASQGVWEKLFF. The variable domain in full, with the rest retrieved from reference TRBV7-9 and TRBJ1-4, is DTGVSQNPRHKITKRGQNVTFRCDPISEHNRLYWYRQTLGQGPEFLTYFQNEAQLEKSRLLSDRFSAERPKGSFSTLEIQRTEQGDSAMYLCASSLASQGVWEKLFFGSGTQLSVL.

This clonotype was seen only a few times. The junction differs from germline at one of its ends, possibly a read error. The chain couples TRBV4-2 to TRBJ2-7, with a possible D match to TRBD1 (6 bases). This CDR3 spans 15 amino acids. Looked up from germline, CDR1 is LGHNA and CDR2 is YNFKEQ. The CDR3 DNA sequence: TGTGCCAGCAGCCAAGTTTGGTCAGGGGAAAGCGAGCAGTGCTTC. As protein: CASSQVWSGESEQCF.

The rearrangement links TRBV10-3 to TRBJ2-3; D is unresolved. The CDR3 extends over 15 amino acids. V gave up 8 bases and J gave up 0 bases, with 15 bases separating them. Germline loops: CDR1 ENHRY, CDR2 SYGVKD. CDR3 loop: CAIRPGVLSTDTQYF. Written as DNA, the CDR3 is TGTGCCATCCGCCCAGGAGTACTTAGCACAGATACGCAGTATTTT.

This chain uses TRBV5-1 with TRBJ1-2; possible D gene TRBD1, 5 bases. Looked up from germline, CDR1 is SGHRS and CDR2 is YFSETQ. The V gene lost 0 bases and the J gene lost 3 bases, with 12 bases spanning the gap. The CDR3 length is 15 residues. Here the CDR3 reads CASSLDPGTDYGYTF. The CDR3 DNA sequence: TGCGCCAGCAGCTTGGATCCCGGGACGGACTATGGCTACACCTTC.

The V gene is TRBV9, the J gene TRBJ1-5, with D tentatively TRBD1 (5 bases). From germline, CDR1 is SGDLS and CDR2 YYNGEE. Trimming left V 3 bases short and J 0 bases short, with 13 bases between. CDR3 length equals 16 residues. The CDR3: CASSGGAPYSNQPQHF. The CDR3 DNA is TGTGCCAGCAGCGGCGGGGCCCCTTATAGCAATCAGCCCCAGCATTTT.